This T cell receptor beta chain stems from a study of OX40 agonist ivuxolimab in advanced cancers. Study context: The patients received ivuxolimab by intravenous route every 2 weeks at 0.01 to 10 mg/kg. Cohort: approximately 83% men, mean age approximately 66, aged roughly 23 to 79. Previous treatment with anti-PD-1, anti-PD-L1 or anti-CTLA-4 therapy was allowed; 35% to 50% had received some. General study results and limits: Clonal expansion was seen in CD4+ and CD8+ blood T cells by week 6 at 0.1 to 3.0 mg/kg.

The CDR3 consists of 13 residues. Trimming cost V 2 bases and J 4 bases, with 8 bases left between them. Germline CDR1 reads KGHSH; CDR2 reads LQKENI. A note on this clone: Its target is unknown. Distinct nucleotide sequences in the sample also encode this CDR3.

Sequencing was performed with immunoSEQ multiplex PCR; in TCRdb, only in-frame clones are kept and a portion is missing. The table records 65,000 to 90,000 clones, 85% of them present only once. The gene calls are TRBV18 and TRBJ1-1, with D unresolved. The sample was CD4+ or CD8+ T cells sorted from blood, taken in a trial of the OX40 agonist ivuxolimab. This TCR came from an adult with an advanced solid tumor such as melanoma, head and neck, liver or kidney cancer. In DNA form, the CDR3 reads TGTGCCAGCTCACCAGGGGAGGGCACTGAAGCTTTCTTT. Amino acids: CASSPGEGTEAFF.